The clone carrying this T cell receptor beta chain was seen repeatedly, ten times or more. Its antigen is as yet unknown. The data belong to a study of response to subunit inactivated influenza vaccine. Study results and limitations: Authors suggested each seasonal influenza vaccination recruits few new T cells.

The CDR3 runs 14 residues. Looked up from germline, CDR1 is LGHNA and CDR2 is YNFKEQ. The germline V and J ends were trimmed by 3 bases and 5 bases, with 14 bases remaining between them. TCRdb re-analysed the RT-PCR reads in MiXCR, keeping a single row per CDR3 protein. The profile shows about 570,000 distinct CDR3 sequences, roughly 10% of them singletons. These same data were also listed under a study on T cells expressing NK-cell markers. This second study says: Synthesis of TCR beta cDNA relied on 5'RACE template switching carrying UMIs.

The starting material was PBMCs from blood, obtained on the day of vaccination. J is TRBJ2-7 and V is TRBV4-2, with D unresolved. The TCR originated in a man in his fifties who received an inactivated influenza vaccine. The CDR3 region has the DNA TGTGCCAGCAGCCATGAGATAGCCTACCACGAGCAGTACTTC. The encoded protein is CASSHEIAYHEQYF.